These 4 T cell receptor beta chains came from one sample sequenced in a study of CD8+ T cells in alopecia areata (dated 2018 in TCRdb). The method behind the library was the immunoSEQ multiplex PCR assay. RNA was extracted from all samples and reverse transcribed into cDNA as template for TCR sequencing. TCRdb provides this immuneACCESS table in a form limited to in-frame rearrangements. Some clones are lacking; in checked studies, under half of them reflect an unresolved V gene, and why the rest are absent is not known. The sample data list approximately 7,500 clones, and roughly 69% of these were observed just once. Around 15% of the sample is in the top ten clones. The sample's time point label, in plain terms: baseline before oral tofacitinib. Lesional scalp punch biopsies and peripheral blood were collected from alopecia areata patients. Sequences were derived from skin, sampled at week 0. The source is a human donor with alopecia areata.

This rearrangement joins TRBV30 to TRBJ2-2; 10 bases agree with TRBD2. Per germline, CDR1 GTSNPN and CDR2 SVGIG (reference sequence). The CDR3 is made up of 17 amino acids. J was trimmed by 3 bases and V by 4 bases; bases with no gene match: 11. The DNA of the CDR3 is TGTGCCTGGACGACCGTCAGCGGGGGGGCATACACCGGGGAGCTGTTTTTT. It codes for CAWTTVSGGAYTGELFF.

This clone is a singleton in its sample. J is TRBJ1-4 and V is TRBV29-1; the D gene is possibly TRBD1 (5 bases). The CDR3 contains 13 residues. The germline V gene encodes CDR1 SQVTM and CDR2 ANQGSEA. Trimming pared 7 bases from V and 6 bases from J, leaving 15 bases between. Here the CDR3 DNA reads TGCAGCGCCTCGGGCCTCAGGGATGAAAAACTGTTTTTT. It specifies CSASGLRDEKLFF.

This clone was seen more than once but under ten times. The rearrangement links TRBV11-2 to TRBJ1-2; D call uncertain. CDR1 and CDR2 (germline): SGHAT, FQNNGV. V lost 5 bases, J lost 0 bases, and 10 bases lay in between. This CDR3 is built from 14 residues. The CDR3 here is CASSPDGSNYGYTF. The CDR3 DNA sequence: TGTGCCAGCAGCCCCGACGGTTCTAACTATGGCTACACCTTC. Combining the CDR3 with reference TRBV11-2 and TRBJ1-2 gives the whole variable domain EAGVAQSPRYKIIEKRQSVAFWCNPISGHATLYWYQQILGQGPKLLIQFQNNGVVDDSQLPKDRFSAERLKGVDSTLKIQPAKLEDSAVYLCASSPDGSNYGYTFGSGTRLTVV.

The chain links TRBV27 to TRBJ1-5, with D tentatively TRBD1 (6 bases). The CDR3 consists of 14 residues. Germline lookup yields CDR1 MNHEY and CDR2 SMNVEV (reference sequence). Trimming left V 4 bases short and J 6 bases short, with 13 bases between. The CDR3 nucleotides read TGTGCCAGCAGTTCTATACAGGGACGTCAGCCCCAGCATTTT. Its protein product is CASSSIQGRQPQHF.